Below are 5 T cell receptor beta chains sequenced from a single sample in a study of OX40 agonist ivuxolimab in advanced cancers. Profiled with immunoSEQ multiplex PCR; TCRdb holds only in-frame clones, not every one. The top ten clones hold 4.9% of a sample with about 46,000 clones, 91% of them seen once. The material sequenced was CD4+ or CD8+ T cells sorted from blood, taken in a trial of the OX40 agonist ivuxolimab. The receptors here all came from an adult with an advanced solid tumor such as melanoma, head and neck, liver or kidney cancer.

The chain combines TRBV4-2 with TRBJ2-3; TRBD2 aligns across 8 bases. Germline V CDR1 and CDR2: LGHNA, YNFKEQ. The CDR3 runs to 15 residues. J lost 6 bases, V lost 5 bases, and 10 bases had no gene match. The CDR3 spells CASSYSAGGRDTQYF. Here the CDR3 DNA reads TGTGCCAGCAGCTACTCGGCGGGAGGTCGGGATACGCAGTATTTT.

Here the CDR3 DNA reads TGTGCCAGCAGTCAACCGGGACTGCAAGAGACCCAGTACTTC. Translated, it gives CASSQPGLQETQYF. The J gene is TRBJ2-5, the V gene TRBV7-3; a possible D gene is TRBD2 (6 bases). Germline V gene data show CDR1 as SGHTA and CDR2 as FQGTGA. The length of the CDR3 is 14 residues. V dropped 6 bases and J dropped 2 bases, with 13 bases sitting between them.

This chain joins TRBV4-1 and TRBJ2-3; D perhaps matches TRBD2 (5 bases). Germline loops: CDR1 MGHRA, CDR2 YSYEKL. The CDR3 contains 17 residues. The ends were cut back, 4 bases at V and 4 bases at J, with 21 bases in the middle. Written as DNA, the CDR3 is TGCGCCAGCAGCCCTCTAACTAGTGGGGAGATGGCAGATACGCAGTATTTT. Protein: CASSPLTSGEMADTQYF.

The genes are TRBV4-1 and TRBJ1-2; tentative D call: TRBD1 (6 bases). Deletions cut 4 bases from V and 7 bases from J, with 16 bases between. The germline V gene encodes CDR1 MGHRA and CDR2 YSYEKL. The CDR3 covers 14 residues. CDR3 coding DNA: TGCGCCAGCAGCCCCCGGACAGCTTCGACTGGCTACACCTTC. It encodes CASSPRTASTGYTF.

The chain employs TRBV19 and TRBJ2-1; D is perhaps TRBD2 (5 bases). Germline CDR1 reads LNHDA; CDR2 reads SQIVND (reference sequence). Deletions cut 5 bases from V and 0 bases from J, with 20 bases between. The CDR3 sequence is 18 residues long. CDR3 sequence: CASSPRSSERSSYNEQFF. The CDR3 nucleotides are TGTGCCAGTAGTCCCCGCAGTTCGGAGCGGAGCTCCTACAATGAGCAGTTCTTC.